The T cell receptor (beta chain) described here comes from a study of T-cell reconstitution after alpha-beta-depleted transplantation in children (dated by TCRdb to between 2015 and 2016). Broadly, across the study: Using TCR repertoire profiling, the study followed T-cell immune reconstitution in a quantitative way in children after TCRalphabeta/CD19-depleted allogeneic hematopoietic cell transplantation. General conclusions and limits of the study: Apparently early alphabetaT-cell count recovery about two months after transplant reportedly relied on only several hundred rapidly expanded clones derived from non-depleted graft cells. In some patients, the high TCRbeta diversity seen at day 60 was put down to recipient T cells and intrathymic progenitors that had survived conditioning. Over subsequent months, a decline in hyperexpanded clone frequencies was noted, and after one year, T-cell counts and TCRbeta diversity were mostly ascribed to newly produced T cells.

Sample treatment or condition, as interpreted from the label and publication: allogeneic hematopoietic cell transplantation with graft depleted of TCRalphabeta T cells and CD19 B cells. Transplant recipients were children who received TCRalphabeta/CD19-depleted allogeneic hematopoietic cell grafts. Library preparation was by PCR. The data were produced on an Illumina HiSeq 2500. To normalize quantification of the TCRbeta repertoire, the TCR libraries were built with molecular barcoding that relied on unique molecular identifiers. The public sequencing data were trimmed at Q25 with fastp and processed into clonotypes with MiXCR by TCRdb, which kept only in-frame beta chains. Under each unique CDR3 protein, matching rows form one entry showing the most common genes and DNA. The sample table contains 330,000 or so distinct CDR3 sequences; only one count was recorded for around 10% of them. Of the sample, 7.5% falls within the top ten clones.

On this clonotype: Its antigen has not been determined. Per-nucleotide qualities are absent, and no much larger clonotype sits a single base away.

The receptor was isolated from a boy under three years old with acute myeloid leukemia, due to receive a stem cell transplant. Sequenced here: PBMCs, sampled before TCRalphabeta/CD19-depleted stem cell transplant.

The CDR3 reads as follows: CTCSATGQGVGGANVLTF. The DNA sequence is TGTACCTGCAGTGCAACGGGACAGGGGGTGGGGGGGGCCAACGTCCTGACTTTC. This sequence uses TRBV12-3 or TRBV12-4 and TRBJ2-6, with 11 bases in between that match TRBD1. The CDR3, cysteine through phenylalanine, is 18 amino acids long. Only CDR3 DNA remains: 54 bases, in frame from the first base.